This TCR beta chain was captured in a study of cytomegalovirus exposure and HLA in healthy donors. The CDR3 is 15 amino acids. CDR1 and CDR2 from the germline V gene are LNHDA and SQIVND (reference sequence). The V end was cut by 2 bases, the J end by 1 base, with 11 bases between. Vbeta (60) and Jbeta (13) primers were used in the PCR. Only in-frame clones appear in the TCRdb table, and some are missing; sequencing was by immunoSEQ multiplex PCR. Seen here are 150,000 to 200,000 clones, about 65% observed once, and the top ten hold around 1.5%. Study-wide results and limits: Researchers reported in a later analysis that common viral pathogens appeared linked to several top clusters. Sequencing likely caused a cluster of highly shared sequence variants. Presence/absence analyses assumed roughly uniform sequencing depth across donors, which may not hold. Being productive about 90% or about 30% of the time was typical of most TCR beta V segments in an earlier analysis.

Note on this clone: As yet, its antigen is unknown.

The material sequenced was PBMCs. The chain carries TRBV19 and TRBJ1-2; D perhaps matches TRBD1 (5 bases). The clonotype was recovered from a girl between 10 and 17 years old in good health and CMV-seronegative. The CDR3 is CASSIMTGDNYGYTF. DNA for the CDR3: TGTGCCAGTAGTATAATGACGGGGGATAACTATGGCTACACCTTC.